These 24 T cell receptor beta chains were sequenced from one sample in a study of cytomegalovirus exposure and HLA in healthy donors. The PCR employed 60 Vbeta primers together with 13 Jbeta primers. Profiled with immunoSEQ multiplex PCR; TCRdb holds only in-frame clones, not every one. Of about 160,000 clones listed, around four fifths are singletons. The sequenced sample consisted of PBMCs. The receptor source for this set is a woman aged 50 to 65 in good health and CMV-seronegative.

This sequence joins TRBV29-1 and TRBJ2-1; 8 bases match TRBD1. J gave up 5 bases and V 4 bases, and 4 bases lay outside the gene matches. Germline CDR1 and CDR2: SQVTM and ANQGSEA. The CDR3 is 13 residues long. As DNA, the CDR3 is TGCAGCGTTGGGACAGGGAGCCACAATGAGCAGTTCTTC. It codes for CSVGTGSHNEQFF.

This clone was seen more than once but under ten times. CDR3 in amino acids: CASSDRDDTEAFF. The CDR3 DNA reads as TGTGCCAGCAGTGACAGGGACGACACTGAAGCTTTCTTT. The chain has TRBV27 and TRBJ1-1, with 7 bases identical to TRBD1. This CDR3 region has 13 residues. V lost 5 bases to trimming and J lost 3 bases; unmatched junction nucleotides: 3. Germline V CDR1 and CDR2: MNHEY, SMNVEV (reference sequence).

In its sample, this clone was seen once. The chain recombines TRBV11-2 with TRBJ2-3; tentative D call: TRBD1 (5 bases). The CDR3 covers 14 residues. Germline V gene sequence: CDR1 SGHAT, CDR2 FQNNGV. V gave up 3 bases and J gave up 6 bases, with 13 bases separating them. The CDR3 DNA is TGTGCCAGCAGCTTGGGCAGGGCAGGCGATACGCAGTATTTT. It codes for CASSLGRAGDTQYF.

The J gene is TRBJ1-5, the V gene TRBV13, with 8 nucleotides matching TRBD1. Germline lookup yields CDR1 PRHDT and CDR2 FYEKMQ (reference sequence). The CDR3 sequence is 18 residues long. The V segment lost 3 bases and the J segment 0 bases; nucleotides outside the gene matches: 10. CDR3 amino acids: CASSFGQGGGYSNQPQHF. CDR3 nucleotides: TGTGCCAGCAGCTTCGGACAGGGAGGCGGTTATAGCAATCAGCCCCAGCATTTT.

The CDR3 region has the DNA TGCGCCAGCAGCTCCTCCGGGACAGGGGGTGCTGAAGCTTTCTTT. This translates into CASSSSGTGGAEAFF. V usage is TRBV5-1 and J usage is TRBJ1-1; 11 nucleotides line up with TRBD1. The germline gives CDR1 SGHRS, CDR2 YFSETQ. V lost 3 bases, J lost 6 bases, and 7 bases stayed unmatched. The CDR3 has 15 residues.

The rearrangement links TRBV5-1 to TRBJ2-5; 9 positions agree with TRBD1. The closer fit of TRBJ2-7 to the DNA end suggests the J call may be wrong. Germline CDR1 SGHRS, CDR2 YFSETQ. The length of the CDR3 is 14 residues. CDR3 sequence (DNA): TGCGCCAGCAACCCCGGGACAGGGTCCTACGAGCAGTACTTC. Translating it yields CASNPGTGSYEQYF.

The chain has TRBV18 and TRBJ2-4; 9 nucleotides match TRBD1. This CDR3 contains 14 residues. Germline values: CDR1 KGHSH, CDR2 LQKENI. Losses at the gene ends were 0 bases for V and 8 bases for J; bases not matched to a gene: 2. CDR3 DNA sequence: TGTGCCAGCTCACCACCGGGACAGGGCTACATTCAGTACTTC. The encoded protein is CASSPPGQGYIQYF.

The chain recombines TRBV6-5 with TRBJ2-7, with D possibly matching TRBD1 (5 bases). Trimming cost V 2 bases and J 7 bases, with 6 bases left between them. Germline loops: CDR1 MNHEY, CDR2 SVGAGI. The CDR3 is made up of 11 amino acids. CDR3 in DNA: TGTGCCAGCAGTTACCAGGGTGAGCAGTACTTC. Amino acid sequence: CASSYQGEQYF.

This chain joins TRBV4-1 and TRBJ2-7, with D possibly being TRBD2 (6 bases). Trimming took 0 bases from V and 0 from J, leaving 9 bases between them. The germline CDR1 and CDR2 sequences are MGHRA and YSYEKL. This CDR3 is built from 15 residues. CDR3 coding DNA: TGCGCCAGCAGCCAAGAGACTAGTACCTCCTACGAGCAGTACTTC. It encodes CASSQETSTSYEQYF.

This chain joins TRBV28 and TRBJ2-1; TRBD2 is a possible D gene (7 bases). V was pared by 6 bases and J by 2 bases, with 17 bases between. Germline-derived CDR1 and CDR2 are MDHEN and SYDVKM. The CDR3 consists of 16 residues. The CDR3 loop is CASSGIAGAPYNEQFF. The CDR3 region has the DNA TGTGCCAGCAGCGGAATCGCGGGGGCCCCCTACAATGAGCAGTTCTTC.

Written as DNA, the CDR3 is TGCGCCAGCAGCCGAACAGTCTCTAGCGAAACCTACGAGCAGTACTTC. It translates to CASSRTVSSETYEQYF. This chain links TRBV5-1 with TRBJ2-5; D perhaps matches TRBD2 (6 bases). The better agreement between TRBJ2-7 and the DNA end casts doubt on the J call. From germline, CDR1 is SGHRS and CDR2 YFSETQ. The CDR3 has 16 residues.

This chain connects TRBV30 to TRBJ2-7; a weak D match, TRBD2 (6 bases). Deletions cut 0 bases from V and 9 bases from J, with 18 bases between. The CDR3 length is 14 residues. Germline CDR1 reads GTSNPN; CDR2 reads SVGIG (reference sequence). The CDR3: CAWSVQGVAGRQYF. The CDR3 DNA is TGTGCCTGGAGTGTACAAGGAGTGGCCGGGAGGCAGTACTTC.

This chain connects TRBV5-1 to TRBJ2-5; possibly TRBD2 for D (6 bases). The CDR3 is 14 residues long. Trimming took off 0 bases at V and 7 bases at J, with 13 bases between the two ends. CDR1 SGHRS and CDR2 YFSETQ come from the germline V gene. CDR3 in DNA: TGCGCCAGCAGCTTGGATGGGGGAGCGGGGACCCAGTACTTC. The encoded protein is CASSLDGGAGTQYF.

This chain connects TRBV7-7 to TRBJ2-7; D is perhaps TRBD1 (5 bases). CDR1 SSHAT and CDR2 FNYEAQ come from the germline V gene (reference sequence). This CDR3 has 17 residues. The V gene lost 5 bases and the J gene lost 0 bases, with 20 bases spanning the gap. In DNA, the CDR3 is TGTGCCAGCAGCCCTCATTATGGGCAGGGTAGCTCCTACGAGCAGTACTTC. It translates to CASSPHYGQGSSYEQYF. The full variable domain, completed using reference TRBV7-7 and TRBJ2-7, is GAGVSQSPRYKVTKRGQDVTLRCDPISSHATLYWYQQALGQGPEFLTYFNYEAQPDKSGLPSDRFSAERPEGSISTLTIQRTEQRDSAMYRCASSPHYGQGSSYEQYFGPGTRLTVT.

The rearrangement links TRBV4-3 to TRBJ2-1, with a tentative D call TRBD1 (5 bases). V was shortened by 1 base and J by 10 bases, with 17 bases between the two germline ends. The CDR3 totals 15 residues. Germline values: CDR1 LGHNA, CDR2 YSLEER. This chain's CDR3 is CASSQGIGLGQEQFF. CDR3 DNA: TGCGCCAGCAGCCAAGGTATTGGTCTGGGGCAGGAGCAGTTCTTC.

V usage is TRBV28 and J usage is TRBJ2-6; no reliable D call. V was trimmed by 3 bases and J by 0 bases, leaving 9 bases between them. The CDR3 is 16 amino acids. Germline V gene data show CDR1 as MDHEN and CDR2 as SYDVKM. CDR3 residues: CASSFITTSGANVLTF. The CDR3 region has the DNA TGTGCCAGCAGTTTTATAACAACCTCTGGGGCCAACGTCCTGACTTTC.

This rearrangement joins TRBV28 to TRBJ1-2; D gene unclear. CDR1 and CDR2 (germline): MDHEN, SYDVKM. This CDR3 is built from 14 residues. Between the trimmed V and J ends, which lost 5 bases and 8 bases, there was a span of 18 bases. The CDR3 bases are TGTGCCAGCAGTCCGGACTCGGATGGAAGAGGCTACACCTTC. It encodes CASSPDSDGRGYTF.

The rearrangement uses TRBV7-9 and TRBJ1-1; the match to TRBD1 covers 8 bases. V trimming: 5 bases; J trimming: 5 bases; junction bases outside the gene matches: 10. The V gene's germline CDR1 is SEHNR and CDR2 FQNEAQ (reference sequence). The CDR3 runs to 15 residues. CDR3 sequence reads: CASSAAGTGWTEAFF. The CDR3 nucleotides are TGTGCCAGCAGCGCAGCCGGGACAGGCTGGACTGAAGCTTTCTTT.

This clone appeared once. Germline is not matched at one junction end, which may reflect a read error. The V gene is TRBV18, the J gene TRBJ2-1; possible D gene TRBD2, 5 bases. The CDR3 consists of 13 residues. Looked up from germline, CDR1 is KGHSH and CDR2 is LQKENI. The CDR3 DNA reads as TGCGCCAGCTCACCACCGGCGGGTCCTGGACAGTTCTTC. This translates into CASSPPAGPGQFF.

This clone was observed a single time. The chain has TRBV28 and TRBJ1-3; D not resolved. The CDR3 is 13 amino acids. Germline V lookup: CDR1 MDHEN, CDR2 SYDVKM. Trimming left V 3 bases short and J 4 bases short, with 7 bases between. The CDR3 region has the DNA TGTGCCAGCAGTTTTGAGGTCGGAAACACCATATATTTT. The encoded protein is CASSFEVGNTIYF.

This clone was seen more than once but under ten times. The genes are TRBV25-1 and TRBJ2-1, with 7 bases fitting TRBD2. CDR1 MGHDK and CDR2 SYGVNS come from the germline V gene. This CDR3 is built from 16 residues. V gave up 1 base and J gave up 1 base; unmatched junction bases: 4. CDR3 in amino acids: CASSELGGESYNEQFF. In DNA form, the CDR3 reads TGTGCCAGCAGTGAATTGGGGGGGGAGTCCTACAATGAGCAGTTCTTC.

V is TRBV5-1 and J is TRBJ2-1, with 10 bases matching TRBD2. The junction had 13 bases not matched to a gene; V was cut back by 5 bases and J by 8 bases. Germline CDR1 is SGHRS and CDR2 is YFSETQ. The CDR3 loop spans 16 amino acids. CDR3 DNA: TGCGCCAGCAGATTCGAGCGGGGGGGTAGGGGGGATGAGCAGTTCTTC. Protein: CASRFERGGRGDEQFF.

The chain employs TRBV19 and TRBJ1-4; D gene ambiguous. This CDR3 is 15 amino acids long. Germline V gene data show CDR1 as LNHDA and CDR2 as SQIVND (reference sequence). V was trimmed by 9 bases and J by 5 bases, leaving 19 bases between them. The CDR3 DNA reads TGTGCCAGCTCACCCATTGCGGGGAAGAATGAAAAACTGTTTTTT. Amino acid sequence: CASSPIAGKNEKLFF.

The CDR3 sequence is CAISAWWDRVRNTIYF. The CDR3 DNA sequence: TGTGCCATCAGTGCCTGGTGGGACAGGGTTCGAAACACCATATATTTT. V usage is TRBV10-3 and J usage is TRBJ1-3; TRBD1 agrees at 9 bases. The CDR3 loop spans 16 amino acids. V lost 4 bases and J lost 5; bases outside the gene matches: 9. Germline-derived CDR1 and CDR2 are ENHRY and SYGVKD.